These 25 T cell receptor beta chains were sequenced from one sample in a study of blood T cell repertoires in COVID-19. Here immunoSEQ multiplex PCR was the method, and the copy in TCRdb shows in-frame clones only, minus some. The sample has about 160,000 clones, 92% seen once; the top ten hold about 4.6%. Material for sequencing was peripheral blood. The origin of the receptors is a man in his thirties or forties with COVID-19, enrolled during active disease.

This chain links TRBV7-2 with TRBJ2-5, with TRBD2 identical over 8 bases. Germline CDR1 and CDR2: SGHTA and FQGNSA. The trim removed 2 bases at V and 4 bases at J, leaving 9 bases unmatched. This CDR3 region has 16 residues. The CDR3 DNA sequence: TGTGCCAGCAGCTTACTAAAGGGGACTAGGTTAGAGACCCAGTACTTC. Its translation: CASSLLKGTRLETQYF.

This rearrangement joins TRBV6-6 to TRBJ1-5; 8 bases align to TRBD1. The V and J ends lost 0 bases and 7 bases, in that order; junction bases with no gene match: 5. The CDR3 covers 15 residues. Germline-derived CDR1 and CDR2 are MNHNY and SVGAGI (reference sequence). CDR3 in amino acids: CASSYSTGGSQPQHF. Here the CDR3 DNA reads TGTGCCAGCAGTTACTCCACAGGGGGGAGCCAGCCCCAGCATTTT.

Comment on this clone: The DNA is omitted, as the CDR3 cannot be located on it reliably, and the CDR3 follows TCRdb's listing. J is TRBJ2-3 and V is TRBV6-6; the DNA was not compared with TRBD2, the D call given in the table. The germline V gene encodes CDR1 MNHNY and CDR2 SVGAGI (reference sequence). The CDR3 numbers 16 amino acids, ends counted. The CDR3 reads CASSSSGLAFTDTQYF.

J is TRBJ1-1 and V is TRBV5-1; 8 bases match TRBD1. Germline V gene lookup returns CDR1 SGHRS and CDR2 YFSETQ. The CDR3 consists of 17 residues. V was clipped by 4 bases and J by 1 base; unmatched bases: 12. In DNA form, the CDR3 reads TGCGCCAGCAGCGCCGGACAGGGACTTATACAGAACACTGAAGCTTTCTTT. The encoded protein is CASSAGQGLIQNTEAFF.

A single count supports this clone. This rearrangement joins TRBV2 to TRBJ2-3, with TRBD1 matching 7 bases. The CDR3 runs 16 residues. Germline V gene lookup returns CDR1 SNHLY and CDR2 FYNNEI. V was clipped by 5 bases and J by 0 bases; unmatched bases: 8. This chain's CDR3 is CASSIQGPLSTDTQYF. As DNA, the CDR3 is TGTGCCAGCAGTATACAGGGGCCCCTAAGCACAGATACGCAGTATTTT.

This sequence joins TRBV28 and TRBJ1-3; TRBD1 might be the D (6 bases). Trimming stripped 4 bases from V and 0 bases from J, with 25 bases between. CDR1 and CDR2 from the germline V gene are MDHEN and SYDVKM. CDR3 length: 20 residues. The CDR3: CASSSATFLQGGDSGNTIYF. The CDR3 DNA reads TGTGCCAGCAGTTCGGCCACGTTCCTACAGGGTGGAGACTCTGGAAACACCATATATTTT.

This sequence joins TRBV10-3 and TRBJ2-2, with TRBD2 matching over 12 bases. Germline CDR1 reads ENHRY; CDR2 reads SYGVKD. This CDR3 spans 17 amino acids. The V and J ends lost 9 bases and 1 base, in that order; junction bases with no gene match: 9. The CDR3 is CAIQTSGRQRNTGELFF. In nucleotides, the CDR3 is TGTGCCATTCAGACTAGCGGGAGACAGAGGAACACCGGGGAGCTGTTTTTT.

This sequence joins TRBV2 and TRBJ2-1, with 13 bases identical to TRBD2. There are 14 residues in the CDR3. The V gene's germline CDR1 is SNHLY and CDR2 FYNNEI. Trimming cost V 6 bases and J 10 bases; bases outside gene matches: 6. CDR3 residues: CASSGTSGTGEQFF. In DNA form, the CDR3 reads TGTGCCAGCAGCGGGACTAGCGGGACAGGGGAGCAGTTCTTC.

The chain joins TRBV9 to TRBJ1-6; 7 nucleotides align to TRBD1. V lost 3 bases, J lost 3 bases, and 3 bases stayed unmatched. The CDR3 consists of 15 residues. CDR1 is SGDLS, CDR2 YYNGEE, per germline. CDR3 DNA: TGTGCCAGCAGCGCCGGGACAGACTATAATTCACCCCTCCACTTT. It translates to CASSAGTDYNSPLHF.

This chain links TRBV28 with TRBJ1-2, with TRBD1 matching over 8 bases. Germline trimming cut 6 bases from V and 8 bases from J; bases unmatched to any gene: 8. This CDR3 has 13 residues. The V gene's germline CDR1 is MDHEN and CDR2 SYDVKM. CDR3 sequence (DNA): TGTGCCAGCAGCCCGGGACAGGAGTGGGGCTACACCTTC. It encodes CASSPGQEWGYTF.

The V gene is TRBV12-3 or TRBV12-4, the J gene TRBJ1-1; tentatively, D is TRBD1 (5 bases). CDR3 length: 12 residues. V lost 6 bases and J 6 bases, leaving 11 bases between the germline ends. As DNA, the CDR3 is TGTGCCAGCAGCCGGGGGAGCGCTGAAGCTTTCTTT. It yields the protein CASSRGSAEAFF.

DNA of the CDR3: TGTGCCAGCAGTTTCCCATACAGGGAAACCTACGAGCAGTACTTC. Protein sequence: CASSFPYRETYEQYF. V usage is TRBV27 and J usage is TRBJ2-7, with D maybe TRBD1 (6 bases). The germline gives CDR1 MNHEY, CDR2 SMNVEV (reference sequence). Trimming removed 3 bases at V and 2 bases at J, with 14 bases between. The CDR3 length is 15 residues.

The chain uses TRBV4-2 and TRBJ1-2; D might be TRBD1 (6 bases). Germline CDR1 LGHNA, CDR2 YNFKEQ. V lost 4 bases to trimming and J lost 8 bases, with 20 bases between them. The CDR3 contains 15 residues. The DNA for the CDR3 is TGTGCCAGCAGCCCTGATCCGAGGGGGTTGGAAGGCTACACCTTC. Protein: CASSPDPRGLEGYTF.

This chain uses TRBV5-4 with TRBJ2-7; 12 bases align to TRBD2. J was trimmed by 6 bases and V by 2 bases; bases with no gene match: 15. The CDR3 consists of 18 residues. Germline loops: CDR1 SGHNT, CDR2 YYREEE (reference sequence). The CDR3 coding sequence is TGTGCCAGCAGCTTAAGACTAGCGGGAGTAATGGTTTCGGGCGAGCAGTACTTC. This codes for CASSLRLAGVMVSGEQYF.

This clone was seen only a few times. J is TRBJ2-5 and V is TRBV6-2 or TRBV6-3; D gene ambiguous. In germline, CDR1 is MNHEY, CDR2 SVGEGT. CDR3 size: 11 residues. Trimming left V 4 bases short and J 5 bases short, with 5 bases between. CDR3 DNA sequence: TGTGCCAGCAGTTCCGCGGAGACCCAGTACTTC. Amino acid sequence: CASSSAETQYF.

V usage is TRBV6-2 or TRBV6-3 and J usage is TRBJ1-2; the D gene is possibly TRBD1 (6 bases). Trimming removed 0 bases at V and 8 bases at J, with 10 bases between. The germline gives CDR1 MNHEY, CDR2 SVGEGT. CDR3 size: 13 residues. The CDR3 DNA is TGTGCCAGCAGTTACTCCCCCAGGGGAGGCTACACCTTC. Amino acids: CASSYSPRGGYTF.

The chain couples TRBV2 to TRBJ1-5; D perhaps matches TRBD1 (6 bases). Germline V gives CDR1 SNHLY, CDR2 FYNNEI. There are 15 residues in the CDR3. Trimming removed 6 bases from V and 0 bases from J, with 12 bases in between. CDR3: CASRGQPNSNQPQHF. As DNA, the CDR3 is TGTGCCAGCAGAGGACAGCCCAATAGCAATCAGCCCCAGCATTTT.

The chain couples TRBV27 to TRBJ1-2; 10 bases map to TRBD1. Germline values: CDR1 MNHEY, CDR2 SMNVEV (reference sequence). V dropped 4 bases and J dropped 3; count of bases not matched to a gene: 5. The CDR3 totals 15 residues. The CDR3 is CASSSDRGFYYGYTF. In nucleotides, the CDR3 is TGTGCCAGCAGTTCGGACAGGGGGTTCTACTATGGCTACACCTTC.

The CDR3 DNA follows: TGTGCCAGCAGCTTAGAGTACAGGGGCACTGAAGCTTTCTTT. Encoded protein: CASSLEYRGTEAFF. The rearrangement links TRBV7-2 to TRBJ1-1; 7 bases fit TRBD1. The CDR3 contains 14 residues. CDR1 SGHTA and CDR2 FQGNSA come from the germline V gene. Losses at the gene ends were 1 base for V and 4 bases for J; bases not matched to a gene: 3.

This clone was picked up one time. The chain is built from TRBV4-3 and TRBJ1-6; 8 positions match TRBD1. The CDR3 has 17 residues. V shed 4 bases and J 9 bases; nucleotides not matched to a gene: 14. The germline V gene encodes CDR1 LGHNA and CDR2 YSLEER. CDR3 in DNA: TGCGCCAGCAGCCGAGCTCCCCGGACAGGGTCGTTTTCACCCCTCCACTTT. This encodes CASSRAPRTGSFSPLHF.

This rearrangement joins TRBV4-2 to TRBJ2-5; 9 positions agree with TRBD2. The trim removed 0 bases at V and 6 bases at J, leaving 14 bases unmatched. This CDR3 is 18 amino acids long. Germline assignment: CDR1 LGHNA and CDR2 YNFKEQ. The CDR3 loop is CASSQDLLASGKGKTQYF. As DNA, the CDR3 is TGTGCCAGCAGCCAAGATCTCTTGGCTAGCGGGAAGGGGAAGACCCAGTACTTC.

The chain combines TRBV28 with TRBJ1-2, with 9 bases aligning to TRBD1. This CDR3 is 15 amino acids long. CDR1 is MDHEN and CDR2 is SYDVKM in the germline V gene. V lost 8 bases to trimming and J lost 4 bases; unmatched junction nucleotides: 11. CDR3 nucleotide sequence: TGTGCCAGCTCGTACAGGGGGCACGTGGGCTATGGCTACACCTTC. It translates to CASSYRGHVGYGYTF.

The chain uses TRBV7-2 and TRBJ2-5, with D possibly TRBD1 on 5 matching bases. Per germline, CDR1 SGHTA and CDR2 FQGNSA. Trimming shortened V by 4 bases and J by 4 bases, and 16 bases separated the two germline ends. The length of the CDR3 is 15 residues. The CDR3 DNA sequence: TGTGCCAGCAGCTCCCCAGTTAGGGGCCGAGAGACCCAGTACTTC. Residues: CASSSPVRGRETQYF.

The gene calls are TRBV7-2 and TRBJ2-1; the D is unclear. The CDR3 length is 13 residues. With 4 bases removed from V and 2 bases from J, the gap between germline ends came to 6 bases. Per germline, CDR1 SGHTA and CDR2 FQGNSA. CDR3 amino acids: CASSSPTYNEQFF. Here the CDR3 DNA reads TGTGCCAGCAGCTCCCCAACCTACAATGAGCAGTTCTTC.

This chain joins TRBV7-2 and TRBJ1-1; D is unclear. Germline V gives CDR1 SGHTA, CDR2 FQGNSA. The CDR3 sequence is 13 residues long. Between the trimmed V and J ends, which lost 1 base and 2 bases, there was a span of 5 bases. In DNA, the CDR3 is TGTGCCAGCAGCTTAGGGAGTAACACTGAAGCTTTCTTT. Amino acids: CASSLGSNTEAFF.